These T cell receptor beta chains were read from a single sample in a study of CD8 T cells in ankylosing spondylitis. TCRdb re-called the 5' RACE reads with MiXCR, one entry per CDR3 protein. The table shows about 130,000 distinct CDR3 sequences, with around 9.3% occurring only once. Material: blood, either unsorted or a sorted T cell fraction (not recorded which). The source is a male donor with ankylosing spondylitis or in good health (not recorded which). CDR3s include the opening cysteine and the closing phenylalanine or tryptophan. The D gene is left open where the match is weak.

d_call	v_call	j_call	cdr3_aa
NA	TRBV5-6	TRBJ1-2	CASSLEYGYTF
TRBD2	TRBV7-3	TRBJ2-7	CASSLTPGLDLSEQYF
NA	TRBV12-3/TRBV12-4	TRBJ1-4	CASSFEATGLNEKLFF
TRBD2	TRBV19	TRBJ2-1	CASSIIGTSGYNEQFF
NA	TRBV7-2	TRBJ1-2	CASSSTSTGGYTF
NA	TRBV28	TRBJ2-7	CASSLFGGFSSYEQYF
NA	TRBV20-1	TRBJ1-5	CSASNWRVNQPQHF
NA	TRBV6-2/TRBV6-3	TRBJ2-5	CASSYRLDLQETQYF
NA	TRBV20-1	TRBJ2-1	CSADKTELTAQFF
NA	TRBV3-1	TRBJ2-3	CASSQLRVDTQYF
NA	TRBV6-2/TRBV6-3	TRBJ2-7	CASSSRTGGDEQYF
NA	TRBV29-1	TRBJ2-5	CSVDLHQETQYF
TRBD1	TRBV5-1	TRBJ2-5	CASSSTGTAKQETQYF
TRBD2	TRBV12-3/TRBV12-4	TRBJ2-7	CASSPLAGVSYEQYF